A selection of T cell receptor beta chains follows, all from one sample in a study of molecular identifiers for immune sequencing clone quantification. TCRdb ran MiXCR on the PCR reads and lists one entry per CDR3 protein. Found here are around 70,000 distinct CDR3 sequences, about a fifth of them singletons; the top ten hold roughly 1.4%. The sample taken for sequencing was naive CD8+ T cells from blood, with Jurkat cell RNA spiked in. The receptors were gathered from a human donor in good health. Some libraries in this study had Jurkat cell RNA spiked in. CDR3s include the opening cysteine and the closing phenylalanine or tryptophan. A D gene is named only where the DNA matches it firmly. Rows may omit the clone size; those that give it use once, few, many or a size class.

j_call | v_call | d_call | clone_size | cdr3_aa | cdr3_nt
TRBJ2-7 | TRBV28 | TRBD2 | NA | CVSSPWTSGTPYEQYF | TGTGTCAGCAGTCCCTGGACTAGCGGAACCCCCTACGAGCAGTACTTC
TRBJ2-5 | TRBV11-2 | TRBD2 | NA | CASSLTTSGWYQETQYF | TGTGCCAGCAGCTTAACAACTAGCGGATGGTACCAAGAGACCCAGTACTTC
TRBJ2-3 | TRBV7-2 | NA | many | CASSLEGLRTDTQYF | TGTGCCAGCAGCTTAGAGGGGCTTCGCACAGATACGCAGTATTTT
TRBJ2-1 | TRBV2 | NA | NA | CASSRTTYNEQFF | TGTGCCAGCAGCCGGACTACTTACAATGAGCAGTTCTTC
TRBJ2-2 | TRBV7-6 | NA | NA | CASSSGDGTGELFF | TGTGCCAGCAGTTCCGGGGACGGCACCGGGGAGCTGTTTTTT
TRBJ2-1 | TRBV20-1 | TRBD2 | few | CSAWTRLYNEQFF | TGCAGTGCCTGGACTAGGCTCTACAATGAGCAGTTCTTC
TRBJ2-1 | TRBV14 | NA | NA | CASSTTYLLDSYNEQFF | TGTGCCAGCAGTACTACCTACCTGCTCGACTCCTACAATGAGCAGTTCTTC
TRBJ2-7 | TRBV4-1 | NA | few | CASRFSSQGDYEQYF | TGCGCCAGCAGATTCAGCAGCCAAGGGGACTACGAGCAGTACTTC
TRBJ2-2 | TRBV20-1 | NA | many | CSASLEFTGELFF | TGCAGTGCTAGTCTTGAGTTCACCGGGGAGCTGTTTTTT
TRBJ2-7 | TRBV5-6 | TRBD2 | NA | CASGPGGEQYF | TGTGCCAGTGGACCGGGAGGCGAGCAGTACTTC
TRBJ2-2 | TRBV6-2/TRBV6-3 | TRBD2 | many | CASSADLAGGNTGELFF | TGTGCCAGCAGCGCAGATTTAGCGGGAGGGAACACCGGGGAGCTGTTTTTT
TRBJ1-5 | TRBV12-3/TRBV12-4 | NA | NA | CASSLSGGNQPQHF | TGTGCCAGCAGTTTATCCGGGGGCAATCAGCCCCAGCATTTT
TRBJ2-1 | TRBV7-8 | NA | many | CASTQAREWSYNEQFF | TGTGCCAGCACCCAGGCTAGGGAATGGTCCTACAATGAGCAGTTCTTC
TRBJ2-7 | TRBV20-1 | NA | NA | CSARLWGGGSYEQYF | TGCAGTGCTAGACTCTGGGGAGGGGGGAGCTACGAGCAGTACTTC
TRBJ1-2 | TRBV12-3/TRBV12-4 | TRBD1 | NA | CASSFLTGYGYTF | TGTGCCAGCAGTTTTCTGACAGGGTATGGCTACACCTTC
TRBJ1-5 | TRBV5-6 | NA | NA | CASSLTGNSNQPQHF | TGTGCCAGCAGCTTGACCGGCAATAGCAATCAGCCCCAGCATTTT
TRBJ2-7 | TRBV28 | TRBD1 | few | CASRQGMGLTTTYEQYF | TGTGCCAGTAGACAGGGCATGGGCTTGACTACCACCTACGAGCAGTACTTC
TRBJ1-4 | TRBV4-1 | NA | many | CASSDRGTTNEKLFF | TGCGCCAGCAGCGATCGCGGGACAACTAATGAAAAACTGTTTTTT
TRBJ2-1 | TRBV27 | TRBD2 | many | CASSVPGLAPYEQFF | TGTGCCAGCAGTGTACCGGGACTAGCGCCATATGAGCAGTTCTTC
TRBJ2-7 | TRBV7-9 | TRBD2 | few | CASSSRSGRAFREQYF | TGTGCCAGCAGCTCGCGTAGCGGGAGGGCCTTTCGGGAGCAGTACTTC
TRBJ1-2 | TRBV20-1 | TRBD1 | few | CSASRQGWNYGYTF | TGCAGTGCTAGCCGACAGGGTTGGAACTATGGCTACACCTTC
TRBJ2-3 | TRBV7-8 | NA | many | CASSLALLGSRDTQYF | TGTGCCAGCAGCTTAGCGCTCTTGGGGTCACGAGATACGCAGTATTTT
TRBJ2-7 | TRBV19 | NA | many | CASSIAQGPYEQYF | TGTGCCAGTAGTATAGCGCAGGGTCCCTACGAGCAGTACTTC
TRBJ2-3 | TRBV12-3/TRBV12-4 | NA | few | CASSLSFGTDTQYF | TGTGCCAGCAGTTTAAGTTTTGGCACAGATACGCAGTATTTT
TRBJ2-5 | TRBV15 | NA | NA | CATSGPHTGQPAPGTQYF | TGTGCCACCAGCGGACCCCACACAGGGCAACCGGCCCCCGGGACCCAGTACTTC
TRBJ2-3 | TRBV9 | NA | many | CASSLPPGDTQYF | TGTGCCAGCAGCTTGCCCCCTGGGGATACGCAGTATTTT
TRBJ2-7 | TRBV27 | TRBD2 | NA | CASTRGTSGSYEQYF | TGTGCCAGTACCCGCGGGACTAGCGGGAGCTACGAGCAGTACTTC
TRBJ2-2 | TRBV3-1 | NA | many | CASSQAFGREGDTGELFF | TGTGCCAGCAGCCAAGCCTTCGGACGGGAAGGGGACACCGGGGAGCTGTTTTTT
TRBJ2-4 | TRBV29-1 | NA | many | CSVVGYEAKNIQYF | TGCAGCGTTGTGGGGTACGAGGCCAAAAACATTCAGTACTTC
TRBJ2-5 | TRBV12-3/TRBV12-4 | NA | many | CASSLSRETQYF | TGTGCCAGCAGTTTAAGTAGGGAAACCCAGTACTTC
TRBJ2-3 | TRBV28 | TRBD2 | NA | CAGSSGLAGGGTDTQYF | TGTGCCGGCAGTTCGGGACTAGCGGGAGGAGGCACAGATACGCAGTATTTT
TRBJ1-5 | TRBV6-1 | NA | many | CATEDFGVRAGGPQHF | TGTGCCACCGAAGATTTCGGGGTTAGGGCCGGGGGGCCCCAGCATTTT
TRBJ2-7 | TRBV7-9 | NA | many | CASSFGVGEQYF | TGTGCCAGCAGCTTCGGGGTCGGCGAGCAGTACTTC
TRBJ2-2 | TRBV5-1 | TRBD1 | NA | CASSPSTGVNTGELFF | TGCGCCAGCAGCCCATCGACAGGGGTGAACACCGGGGAGCTGTTTTTT
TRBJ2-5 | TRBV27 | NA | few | CASSRHREQETQYF | TGTGCCAGCAGTCGACACAGGGAACAAGAGACCCAGTACTTC
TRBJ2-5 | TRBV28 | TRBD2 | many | CASSEPLAGVAGRETQYF | TGTGCCAGCAGTGAACCCTTAGCGGGAGTAGCGGGGCGTGAGACCCAGTACTTC
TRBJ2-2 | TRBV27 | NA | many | CASSPSGAGTGELFF | TGTGCCAGCAGCCCATCTGGGGCGGGCACCGGGGAGCTGTTTTTT
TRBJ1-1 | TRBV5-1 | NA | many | CASSLGQGQYTEAFF | TGCGCCAGCAGCTTGGGGCAGGGCCAGTACACTGAAGCTTTCTTT
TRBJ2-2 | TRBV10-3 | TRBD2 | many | CAISTSGSGTGELFF | TGTGCCATCAGCACTAGCGGGAGTGGAACCGGGGAGCTGTTTTTT
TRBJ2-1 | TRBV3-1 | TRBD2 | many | CASSTQSGKMNNELFF | TGTGCCAGCAGCACCCAAAGCGGGAAAATGAACAATGAGCTGTTCTTC
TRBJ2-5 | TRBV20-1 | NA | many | CSASYFGPRKQETQYF | NA
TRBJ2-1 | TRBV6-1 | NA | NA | CASPALHEQFF | TGTGCCAGCCCTGCGCTGCATGAGCAGTTCTTC
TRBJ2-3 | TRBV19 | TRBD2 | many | CASSNGLAGTDTQYF | TGTGCCAGTAGTAACGGACTAGCGGGTACAGATACGCAGTATTTT
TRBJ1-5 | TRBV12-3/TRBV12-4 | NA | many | CASRDRTHSNQPQHF | TGTGCCAGCAGAGACAGGACCCATAGCAATCAGCCCCAGCATTTT
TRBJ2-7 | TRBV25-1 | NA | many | CASSALPGETYEQYF | TGTGCCAGCAGTGCCCTCCCCGGGGAGACCTACGAGCAGTACTTC
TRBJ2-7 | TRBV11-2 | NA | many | CASSLGIQGYEQYF | TGTGCCAGCAGCTTGGGAATCCAGGGCTACGAGCAGTACTTC
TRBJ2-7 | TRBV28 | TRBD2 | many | CASSLAGQPYEQYF | TGTGCCAGCAGCTTAGCGGGGCAACCCTACGAGCAGTACTTC